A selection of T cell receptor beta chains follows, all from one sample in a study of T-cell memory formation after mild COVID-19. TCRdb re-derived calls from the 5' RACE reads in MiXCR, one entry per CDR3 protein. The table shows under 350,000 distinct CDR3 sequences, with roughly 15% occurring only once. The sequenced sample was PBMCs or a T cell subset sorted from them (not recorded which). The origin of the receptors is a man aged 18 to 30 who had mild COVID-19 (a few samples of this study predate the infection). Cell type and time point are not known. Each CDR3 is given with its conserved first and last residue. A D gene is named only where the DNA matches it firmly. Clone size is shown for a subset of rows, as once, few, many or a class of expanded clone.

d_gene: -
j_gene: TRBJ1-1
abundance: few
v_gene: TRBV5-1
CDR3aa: CASSGLRDGEAFF
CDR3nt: TGCGCCAGCAGCGGTCTCCGGGACGGGGAAGCTTTCTTT

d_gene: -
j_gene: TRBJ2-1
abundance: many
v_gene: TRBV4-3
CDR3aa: CASSQGIPNNEQFF
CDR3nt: TGCGCCAGCAGCCAAGGTATCCCCAACAATGAGCAGTTCTTC

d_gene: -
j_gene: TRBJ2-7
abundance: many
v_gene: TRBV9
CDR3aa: CASSVTEGYEQYF
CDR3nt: TGTGCCAGCAGCGTGACCGAAGGATACGAGCAGTACTTC

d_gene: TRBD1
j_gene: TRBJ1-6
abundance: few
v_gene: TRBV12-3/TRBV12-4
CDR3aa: CASSGRQGNSPLHF
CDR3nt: TGTGCCAGCAGTGGAAGACAGGGGAATTCACCCCTCCACTTT

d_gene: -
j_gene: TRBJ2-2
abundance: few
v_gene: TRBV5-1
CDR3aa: CASSLEQANTGELFF
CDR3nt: TGCGCCAGCAGCTTGGAGCAGGCCAACACCGGGGAGCTGTTTTTT

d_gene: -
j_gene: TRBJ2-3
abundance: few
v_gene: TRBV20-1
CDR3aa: CSARTTRRQSTDTQYF
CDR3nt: TGCAGTGCTAGAACCACACGGCGACAGTCCACAGATACGCAGTATTTT

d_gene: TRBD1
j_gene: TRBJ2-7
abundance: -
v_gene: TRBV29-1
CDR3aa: CSVAGQGYEQYF
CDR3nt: TGCAGCGTTGCCGGACAGGGCTACGAGCAGTACTTC

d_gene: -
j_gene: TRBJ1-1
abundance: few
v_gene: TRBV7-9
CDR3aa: CASSRGSAGNTEAFF
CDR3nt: TGTGCCAGCAGCCGAGGGTCGGCGGGGAACACTGAAGCTTTCTTT

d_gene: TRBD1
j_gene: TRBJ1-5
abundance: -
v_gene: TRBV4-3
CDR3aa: CASSHNQGAGQPQHF
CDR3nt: TGCGCCAGCAGCCATAACCAGGGGGCGGGTCAGCCCCAGCATTTT

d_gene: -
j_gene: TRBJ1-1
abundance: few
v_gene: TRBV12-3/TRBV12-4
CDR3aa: CASSLRVLNTEAFF
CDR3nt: TGTGCCAGCAGTTTAAGGGTTTTGAACACTGAAGCTTTCTTT

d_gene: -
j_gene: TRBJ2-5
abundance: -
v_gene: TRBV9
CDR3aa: CASSVWPQETQYF
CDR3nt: TGTGCCAGCAGCGTCTGGCCCCAAGAGACCCAGTACTTC

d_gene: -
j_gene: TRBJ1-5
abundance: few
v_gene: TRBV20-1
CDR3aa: CSATDSYSNQPQHF
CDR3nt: TGCAGTGCTACGGACAGCTATAGCAATCAGCCCCAGCATTTT

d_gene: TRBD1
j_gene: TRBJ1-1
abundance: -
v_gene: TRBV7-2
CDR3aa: CASRLTGTDTEAFF
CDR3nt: TGTGCCAGCAGATTGACAGGGACGGACACTGAAGCTTTCTTT

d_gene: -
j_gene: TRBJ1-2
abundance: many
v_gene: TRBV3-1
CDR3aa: CASSQYRNGYTF
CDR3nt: TGTGCCAGCAGCCAATACCGGAATGGCTACACCTTC

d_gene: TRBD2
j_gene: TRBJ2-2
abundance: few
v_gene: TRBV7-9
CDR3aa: CASSFGLGDGGELFF
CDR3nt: TGTGCCAGCAGCTTCGGACTAGGGGATGGCGGGGAGCTGTTTTTT

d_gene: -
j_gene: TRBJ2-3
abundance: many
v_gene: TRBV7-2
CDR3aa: CASSLATRGKNTQYF
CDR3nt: TGTGCCAGCAGCTTAGCCACGCGGGGCAAAAATACGCAGTATTTT

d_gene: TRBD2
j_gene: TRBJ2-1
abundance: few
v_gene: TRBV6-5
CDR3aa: CASSSLTSGPNEQFF
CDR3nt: TGTGCCAGCAGTTCCCTGACTAGCGGCCCCAATGAGCAGTTCTTC

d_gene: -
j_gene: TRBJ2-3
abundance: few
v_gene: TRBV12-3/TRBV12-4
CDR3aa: CASSADNTDTQYF
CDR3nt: TGTGCCAGCAGTGCAGACAACACAGATACGCAGTATTTT

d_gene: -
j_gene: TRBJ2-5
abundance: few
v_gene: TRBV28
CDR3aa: CASRGRQETQYF
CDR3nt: TGTGCCAGTAGGGGACGACAAGAGACCCAGTACTTC

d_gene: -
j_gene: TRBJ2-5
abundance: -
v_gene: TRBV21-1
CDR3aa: CASSKSEGETQYF
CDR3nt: TGTGCCAGCAGCAAGTCTGAGGGAGAGACCCAGTACTTC

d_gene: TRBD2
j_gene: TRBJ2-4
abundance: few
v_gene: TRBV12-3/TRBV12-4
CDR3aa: CASSLVLAGAQYF
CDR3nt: TGTGCCAGCAGTTTAGTTCTAGCGGGGGCCCAGTACTTC

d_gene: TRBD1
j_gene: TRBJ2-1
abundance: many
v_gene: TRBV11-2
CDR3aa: CASSWDSYNEQFF
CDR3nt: TGTGCCAGCAGCTGGGACAGCTACAATGAGCAGTTCTTC

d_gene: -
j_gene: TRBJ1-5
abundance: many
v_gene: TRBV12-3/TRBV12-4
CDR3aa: CASTAQQGSDQPQHF
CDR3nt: TGTGCCAGCACCGCTCAACAGGGTAGCGATCAGCCCCAGCATTTT

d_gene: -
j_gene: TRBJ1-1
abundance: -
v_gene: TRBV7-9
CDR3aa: CASSLGVGRIRKSTEAFF
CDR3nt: TGTGCCAGCAGCTTGGGGGTTGGGAGGATTCGGAAGAGCACTGAAGCTTTCTTT

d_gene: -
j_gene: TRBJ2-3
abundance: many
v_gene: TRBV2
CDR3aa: CASSELEDTQYF
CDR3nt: TGTGCCAGCAGTGAACTGGAAGATACGCAGTATTTT

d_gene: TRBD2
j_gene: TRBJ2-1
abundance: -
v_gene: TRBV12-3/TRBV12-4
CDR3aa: CASSLGRVYNEQFF
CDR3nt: TGTGCCAGCAGTTTGGGGAGGGTCTACAATGAGCAGTTCTTC

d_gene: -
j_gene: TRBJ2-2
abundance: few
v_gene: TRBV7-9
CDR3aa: CASSLATTGELFF
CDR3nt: TGTGCCAGCAGCTTAGCGACGACCGGGGAGCTGTTTTTT

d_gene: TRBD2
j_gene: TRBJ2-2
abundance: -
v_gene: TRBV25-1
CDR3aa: CASSGAKRGVTGELFF
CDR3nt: TGTGCCAGCAGTGGAGCTAAGCGGGGGGTGACCGGGGAGCTGTTTTTT

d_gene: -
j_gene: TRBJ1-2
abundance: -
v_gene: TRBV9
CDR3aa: CASSVTARTYGYTF
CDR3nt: TGTGCCAGCAGCGTAACAGCCCGGACGTATGGCTACACCTTC

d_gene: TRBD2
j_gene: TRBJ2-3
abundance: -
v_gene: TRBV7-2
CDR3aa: CASSLEPGGVDTQYF
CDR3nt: TGTGCCAGCAGCTTAGAACCGGGGGGAGTAGATACGCAGTATTTT

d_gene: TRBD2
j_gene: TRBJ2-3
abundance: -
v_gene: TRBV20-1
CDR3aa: CSARSLAGAASTDTQYF
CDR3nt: TGCAGTGCTAGAAGTCTAGCGGGGGCCGCTAGCACAGATACGCAGTATTTT

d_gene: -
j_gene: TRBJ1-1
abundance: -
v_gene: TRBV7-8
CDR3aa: CASSILNTEAFF
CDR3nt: TGTGCCAGCAGCATCCTTAACACTGAAGCTTTCTTT

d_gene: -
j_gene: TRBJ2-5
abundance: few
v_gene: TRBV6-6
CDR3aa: CASTRGAVETQYF
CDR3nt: TGTGCCAGCACTCGAGGGGCAGTGGAGACCCAGTACTTC

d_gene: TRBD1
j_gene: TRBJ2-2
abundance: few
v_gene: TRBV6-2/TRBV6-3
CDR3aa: CASSYPGTETMNTGELFF
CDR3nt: TGTGCCAGCAGTTACCCCGGGACAGAAACTATGAACACCGGGGAGCTGTTTTTT

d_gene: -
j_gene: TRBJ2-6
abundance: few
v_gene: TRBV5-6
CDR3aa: CASSPLGVSSDGANVLTF
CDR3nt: TGTGCCAGCAGCCCTTTAGGGGTCAGTTCGGACGGGGCCAACGTCCTGACTTTC

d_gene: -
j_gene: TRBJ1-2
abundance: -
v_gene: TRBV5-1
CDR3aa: CASSLVRGARYGYTF
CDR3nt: TGCGCCAGCAGCTTGGTCCGGGGGGCCCGCTATGGCTACACCTTC

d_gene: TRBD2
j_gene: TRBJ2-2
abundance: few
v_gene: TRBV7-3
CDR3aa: CASSYGGTNTGELFF
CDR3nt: TGTGCCAGCAGCTACGGGGGGACCAACACCGGGGAGCTGTTTTTT

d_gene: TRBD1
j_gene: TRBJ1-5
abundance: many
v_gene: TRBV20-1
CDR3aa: CSARAGTGDQPQHF
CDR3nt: TGCAGTGCTAGAGCCGGGACAGGGGATCAGCCCCAGCATTTT

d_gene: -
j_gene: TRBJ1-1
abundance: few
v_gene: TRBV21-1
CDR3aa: CASSKFREQLNTEAFF
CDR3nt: TGTGCCAGCAGCAAATTTCGGGAGCAACTGAACACTGAAGCTTTCTTT

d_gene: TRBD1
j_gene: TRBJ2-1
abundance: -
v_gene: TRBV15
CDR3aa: CATSGTGIIHEQFF
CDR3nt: TGTGCCACCAGTGGGACAGGGATAATCCATGAGCAGTTCTTC

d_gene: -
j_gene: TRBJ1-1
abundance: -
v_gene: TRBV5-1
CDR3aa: CASSAQGMGTEAFF
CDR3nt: TGCGCCAGCAGCGCCCAGGGGATGGGTACTGAAGCTTTCTTT

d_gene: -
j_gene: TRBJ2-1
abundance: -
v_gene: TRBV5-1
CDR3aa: CASSSGYLTYNEQFF
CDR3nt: TGCGCCAGCAGCTCAGGGTATCTCACCTACAATGAGCAGTTCTTC

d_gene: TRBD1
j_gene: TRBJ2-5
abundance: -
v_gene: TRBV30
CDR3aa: CAFRRGRMETQYF
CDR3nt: TGTGCCTTCCGCAGGGGGCGCATGGAGACCCAGTACTTC

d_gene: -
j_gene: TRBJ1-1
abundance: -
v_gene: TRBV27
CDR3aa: CASSLSWNTEAFF
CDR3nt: TGTGCCAGCAGTTTATCTTGGAACACTGAAGCTTTCTTT

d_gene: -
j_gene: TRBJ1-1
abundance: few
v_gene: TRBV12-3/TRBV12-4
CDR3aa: CASSLMSGNTEAFF
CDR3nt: TGTGCCAGCAGTTTAATGTCAGGGAACACTGAAGCTTTCTTT

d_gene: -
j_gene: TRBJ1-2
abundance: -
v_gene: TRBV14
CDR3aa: CASSQGEQILRGYTF
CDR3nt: TGTGCCAGCAGCCAAGGCGAACAGATTTTACGGGGCTACACCTTC

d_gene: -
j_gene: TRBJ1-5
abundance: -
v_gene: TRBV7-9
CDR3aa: CASSLALGPQHF
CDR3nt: TGTGCCAGCAGCTTAGCGCTGGGGCCCCAGCATTTT

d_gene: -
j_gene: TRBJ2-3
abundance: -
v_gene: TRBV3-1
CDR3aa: CDSSRGGGDTQYF
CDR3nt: TGTGACAGCAGTCGCGGGGGCGGAGATACGCAGTATTTT

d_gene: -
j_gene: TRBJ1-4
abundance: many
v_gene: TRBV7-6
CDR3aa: CASSLRPATNEKLFF
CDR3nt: TGTGCCAGCAGCTTAAGACCGGCAACTAATGAAAAACTGTTTTTT

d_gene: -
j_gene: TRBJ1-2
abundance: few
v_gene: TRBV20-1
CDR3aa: CSAESIGYTF
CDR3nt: TGCAGTGCTGAGTCCATCGGCTACACCTTC

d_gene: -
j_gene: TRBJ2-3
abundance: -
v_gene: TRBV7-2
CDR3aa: CASSLYAADTQYF
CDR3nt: TGTGCCAGCAGCTTATACGCAGCAGATACGCAGTATTTT

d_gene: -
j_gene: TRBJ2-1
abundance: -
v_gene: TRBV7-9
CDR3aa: CASSSALGGFF
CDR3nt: TGTGCCAGCAGCTCAGCCCTAGGGGGGTTCTTC

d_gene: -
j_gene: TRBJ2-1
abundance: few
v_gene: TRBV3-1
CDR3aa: CASAATRGEQFF
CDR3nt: TGTGCCAGCGCCGCTACTAGGGGGGAGCAGTTCTTC

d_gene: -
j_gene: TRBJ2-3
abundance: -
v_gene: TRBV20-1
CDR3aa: CSAREPNGLPDTQYF
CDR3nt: TGCAGTGCTAGGGAACCTAATGGCTTACCAGATACGCAGTATTTT

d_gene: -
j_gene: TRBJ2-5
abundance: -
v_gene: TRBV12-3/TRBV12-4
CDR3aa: CASSVTRTQYF
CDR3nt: TGTGCCAGCAGCGTTACTCGGACCCAGTACTTC

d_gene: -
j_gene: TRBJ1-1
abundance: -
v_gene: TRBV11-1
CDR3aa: CASSPARLGTEAFF
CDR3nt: TGTGCCAGCAGCCCCGCCCGATTAGGTACTGAAGCTTTCTTT

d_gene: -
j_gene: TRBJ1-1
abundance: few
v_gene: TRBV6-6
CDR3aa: CASSPGQGDPGAFF
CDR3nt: TGTGCCAGCAGTCCTGGGCAGGGAGACCCCGGTGCTTTCTTT

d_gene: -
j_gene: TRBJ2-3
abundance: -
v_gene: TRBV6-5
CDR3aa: CASSYSLASPSTDTQYF
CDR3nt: TGTGCCAGCAGTTACAGCCTCGCCAGCCCTAGCACAGATACGCAGTATTTT